The 17 T cell receptor beta chains presented below share a single source sample, sequenced in a study of siplizumab effects on memory and regulatory T cells (dated by TCRdb to about 2019). Library construction relied on the immunoSEQ multiplex PCR assay. The source is immuneACCESS, and TCRdb retained only in-frame sequences with V and J called. Part of the clones is not carried over; for the studies checked, unresolved V genes explain less than half of this, and the remainder is unexplained. The sample contains about 50,000 clones, over 85% of them found a single time. The top ten constitute roughly a sixth of the sample. Sequencing was done on a sample of CD8+ T cells sorted from blood. These receptors were obtained from a human donor in good health.

The chain uses TRBV30 and TRBJ2-7; possible D gene TRBD2, 5 bases. The CDR3 is 16 residues long. Germline CDR1 GTSNPN, CDR2 SVGIG (reference sequence). Trimming shortened V by 2 bases and J by 0 bases, and 17 bases separated the two germline ends. CDR3 DNA: TGTGCCTGGAGTACCCTAGCAAAGACTTACTCCTACGAGCAGTACTTC. Residues: CAWSTLAKTYSYEQYF.

V usage is TRBV27 and J usage is TRBJ1-1; weak D call: TRBD1 (5 bases). Germline V CDR1 and CDR2: MNHEY, SMNVEV (reference sequence). This CDR3 has 14 residues. The ends were cut back, 1 base at V and 4 bases at J, with 10 bases in the middle. DNA of the CDR3: TGTGCCAGCAGTTTATATTGGGGGTTCACTGAAGCTTTCTTT. This encodes CASSLYWGFTEAFF.

On this clone itself: Other nucleotide sequences from this sample produce the same CDR3. As DNA, the CDR3 is TGTGCCAGCAGTTCCGGGGGCTCCTACAATGAGCAGTTCTTC. Protein sequence: CASSSGGSYNEQFF. J is TRBJ2-1 and V is TRBV27; perhaps TRBD2 as D (6 bases). This CDR3 is built from 14 residues. The V and J ends lost 4 bases and 0 bases respectively, with 7 bases between them. Germline-derived CDR1 and CDR2 are MNHEY and SMNVEV (reference sequence).

In this sample, this clone turned up once. The V call is TRBV9, the J call TRBJ2-1; D call uncertain. Between the trimmed V and J ends, which lost 2 bases and 8 bases, there was a span of 14 bases. The CDR3 has 14 amino acids. Per the germline V gene, CDR1 is SGDLS and CDR2 is YYNGEE. For the CDR3, the DNA is TGTGCCAGCAGCGTGACGGACCCGTGGGATGAGCAGTTCTTC. Protein: CASSVTDPWDEQFF.

This chain joins TRBV28 and TRBJ1-1; TRBD1 matches at 8 bases. The ends lost 1 base at V and 10 bases at J; junction bases unmatched: 11. This CDR3 has 15 residues. Germline CDR1 and CDR2: MDHEN and SYDVKM. The CDR3 DNA is TGTGCCAGCAGTTTATCTGTAGGACAGGGACGTCTAGCTTTCTTT. Translating gives CASSLSVGQGRLAFF.

The chain has TRBV19 and TRBJ2-1, with 9 bases that match TRBD2. The ends lost 4 bases at V and 5 bases at J; junction bases unmatched: 3. CDR1 is LNHDA and CDR2 is SQIVND in the germline V gene (reference sequence). The CDR3 has 14 amino acids. CDR3 amino acids: CASSTLAGNNEQFF. The CDR3 coding sequence is TGTGCCAGTAGTACCCTAGCGGGAAACAATGAGCAGTTCTTC.

V gene TRBV2 combines with J gene TRBJ2-5, with D possibly called TRBD1 or TRBD2 (5 bases each). Trimming removed 3 bases at V and 9 bases at J, with 11 bases between. Germline V gene lookup returns CDR1 SNHLY and CDR2 FYNNEI. This CDR3 has 12 amino acids. This chain's CDR3 is CASSDNRGAQYF. In DNA, the CDR3 is TGTGCCAGCAGTGACAACAGAGGGGCCCAGTACTTC. Drawing the rest from reference TRBV2 and TRBJ2-5, the complete variable domain is EPEVTQTPSHQVTQMGQEVILRCVPISNHLYFYWYRQILGQKVEFLVSFYNNEISEKSEIFDDQFSVERPDGSNFTLKIRSTKLEDSAMYFCASSDNRGAQYFGPGTRLLVL.

This chain connects TRBV9 to TRBJ2-7; the D is unclear. Germline values: CDR1 SGDLS, CDR2 YYNGEE. V lost 4 bases and J lost 2, with 13 bases in between. The CDR3 is made up of 14 amino acids. The CDR3 DNA reads TGTGCCAGCAGCCCCTCCCCCGTTCCCTACGAGCAGTACTTC. Its protein is CASSPSPVPYEQYF.

The chain recombines TRBV19 with TRBJ2-7; D is uncertain. The CDR3 spans 14 residues. The V gene's germline CDR1 is LNHDA and CDR2 SQIVND (reference sequence). V was cut by 6 bases and J by 4 bases, with 16 bases left in between. The CDR3 nucleotides read TGTGCCAGTAGCATTGGGCAGAGCCTTTACGAGCAGTACTTC. Protein product: CASSIGQSLYEQYF.

The gene calls are TRBV10-3 and TRBJ2-1; 8 nucleotides align to TRBD2. This CDR3 comprises 16 residues. Germline V gene lookup returns CDR1 ENHRY and CDR2 SYGVKD. The junction had 8 bases not matched to a gene; V was cut back by 3 bases and J by 4 bases. CDR3 DNA sequence: TGTGCCATCAGTGAAGTAGCGGGGATCGTTTACAATGAGCAGTTCTTC. It translates to CAISEVAGIVYNEQFF.

The chain combines TRBV5-1 with TRBJ1-1; a possible D gene is TRBD1 (5 bases). CDR1 SGHRS and CDR2 YFSETQ come from the germline V gene. V was cut by 0 bases and J by 4 bases, with 16 bases left in between. CDR3 length: 16 residues. The CDR3 sequence is CASSLGGGEGTTEAFF. The CDR3 DNA reads TGCGCCAGCAGCTTGGGTGGGGGAGAGGGGACCACTGAAGCTTTCTTT.

The J gene is TRBJ1-1, the V gene TRBV19; a possible D gene is TRBD1 (6 bases). V dropped 4 bases and J dropped 5 bases, with 11 bases sitting between them. This CDR3 is 13 amino acids long. Germline lookup yields CDR1 LNHDA and CDR2 SQIVND (reference sequence). CDR3: CASSTGGTTEAFF. In DNA form, the CDR3 reads TGTGCCAGTAGTACGGGGGGGACAACTGAAGCTTTCTTT. Combining the CDR3 with reference TRBV19 and TRBJ1-1 gives the whole variable domain DGGITQSPKYLFRKEGQNVTLSCEQNLNHDAMYWYRQDPGQGLRLIYYSQIVNDFQKGDIAEGYSVSREKKESFPLTVTSAQKNPTAFYLCASSTGGTTEAFFGQGTRLTVV.

The rearrangement joins TRBV9 to TRBJ2-7, with 7 bases matching TRBD2. The germline V gene encodes CDR1 SGDLS and CDR2 YYNGEE. The V segment lost 0 bases and the J segment 4 bases; nucleotides outside the gene matches: 7. The CDR3 loop spans 15 amino acids. CDR3 sequence: CASSVAEGSGYEQYF. The CDR3 DNA reads TGTGCCAGCAGCGTAGCTGAGGGTAGCGGGTACGAGCAGTACTTC.

The CDR3 nucleotides are TGTGCCAGTAGCTCGGGACAGGGCAGGCATGAGCAGTTCTTC. Amino acids: CASSSGQGRHEQFF. This chain uses TRBV19 with TRBJ2-1, with 9 positions matching TRBD1. CDR1 LNHDA and CDR2 SQIVND come from the germline V gene (reference sequence). The V segment lost 6 bases and the J segment 8 bases; nucleotides outside the gene matches: 8. There are 14 residues in the CDR3.

The chain uses TRBV28 and TRBJ2-3; TRBD2 matches at 15 bases. The CDR3 is made up of 18 amino acids. CDR1 is MDHEN and CDR2 is SYDVKM in the germline V gene. J lost 4 bases, V lost 5 bases, and 10 bases had no gene match. The CDR3 sequence: CASSRGLAGGPSSDTQYF. The CDR3 region has the DNA TGTGCCAGCAGTCGCGGACTAGCGGGAGGGCCTAGTTCAGATACGCAGTATTTT. The full variable domain, in which reference TRBV28 and TRBJ2-3 provide the parts outside the CDR3, is DVKVTQSSRYLVKRTGEKVFLECVQDMDHENMFWYRQDPGLGLRLIYFSYDVKMKEKGDIPEGYSVSREKKERFSLILESASTNQTSMYLCASSRGLAGGPSSDTQYFGPGTRLTVL.

For the CDR3, the DNA is TGCGCCAGCAGCTTGGGGAACCTCGAAGCTTTCTTT. Amino acid sequence: CASSLGNLEAFF. The rearrangement links TRBV5-1 to TRBJ1-1; no definite D call. With 0 bases removed from V and 8 bases from J, the gap between germline ends came to 8 bases. Germline assignment: CDR1 SGHRS and CDR2 YFSETQ. This CDR3 has 12 residues.

V and J are TRBV27 and TRBJ1-4, with no clear D. CDR1 is MNHEY and CDR2 is SMNVEV in the germline V gene (reference sequence). The CDR3 loop spans 14 amino acids. Trimming cost V 5 bases and J 4 bases, with 11 bases left between them. Written as DNA, the CDR3 is TGTGCCAGCAGTGCGGGTTTAGGTAATGAAAAACTGTTTTTT. Protein sequence: CASSAGLGNEKLFF.